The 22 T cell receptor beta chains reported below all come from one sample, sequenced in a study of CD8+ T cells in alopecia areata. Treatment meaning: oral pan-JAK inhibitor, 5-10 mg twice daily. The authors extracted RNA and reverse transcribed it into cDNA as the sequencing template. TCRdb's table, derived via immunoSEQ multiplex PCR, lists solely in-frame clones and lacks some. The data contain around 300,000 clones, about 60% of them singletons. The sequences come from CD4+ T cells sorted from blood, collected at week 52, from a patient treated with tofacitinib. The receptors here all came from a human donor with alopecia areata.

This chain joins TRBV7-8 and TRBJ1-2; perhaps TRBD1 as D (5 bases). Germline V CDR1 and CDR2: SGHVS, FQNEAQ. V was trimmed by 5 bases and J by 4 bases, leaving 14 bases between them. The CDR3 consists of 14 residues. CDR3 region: CASSLLTGAYGYTF. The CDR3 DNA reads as TGTGCCAGCAGCCTACTTACCGGGGCCTATGGCTACACCTTC.

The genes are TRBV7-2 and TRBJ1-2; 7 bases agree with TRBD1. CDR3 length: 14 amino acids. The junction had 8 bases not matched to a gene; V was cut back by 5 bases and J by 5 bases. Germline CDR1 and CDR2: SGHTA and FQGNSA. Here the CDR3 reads CASSQTGQRYGYTF. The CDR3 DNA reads TGTGCCAGCAGCCAAACGGGACAGAGATATGGCTACACCTTC.

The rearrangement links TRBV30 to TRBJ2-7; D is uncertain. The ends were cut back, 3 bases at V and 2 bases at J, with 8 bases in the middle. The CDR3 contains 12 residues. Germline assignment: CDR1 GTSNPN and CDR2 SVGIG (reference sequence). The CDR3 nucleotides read TGTGCCTGGAGGACGGTTCCCTACGAGCAGTACTTC. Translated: CAWRTVPYEQYF. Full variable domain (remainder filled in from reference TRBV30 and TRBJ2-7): SQTIHQWPATLVQPVGSPLSLECTVEGTSNPNLYWYRQAAGRGLQLLFYSVGIGQISSEVPQNLSASRPQDRQFILSSKKLLLSDSGFYLCAWRTVPYEQYFGPGTRLTVT.

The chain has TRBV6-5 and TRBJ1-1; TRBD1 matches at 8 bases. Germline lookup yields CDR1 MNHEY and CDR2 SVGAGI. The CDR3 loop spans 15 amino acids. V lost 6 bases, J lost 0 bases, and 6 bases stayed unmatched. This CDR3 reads CASRQTGAVNTEAFF. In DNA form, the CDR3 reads TGTGCCAGCAGGCAGACAGGGGCTGTGAACACTGAAGCTTTCTTT.

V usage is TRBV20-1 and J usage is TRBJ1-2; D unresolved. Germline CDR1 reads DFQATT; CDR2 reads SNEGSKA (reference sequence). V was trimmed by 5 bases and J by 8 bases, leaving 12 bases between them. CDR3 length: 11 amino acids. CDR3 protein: CSAFSVAGYTF. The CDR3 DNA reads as TGCAGTGCTTTTTCGGTGGCGGGCTACACCTTC.

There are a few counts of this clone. This CDR3 is CASSPASTDTQYF. The CDR3 DNA is TGTGCCAGCAGCCCGGCAAGCACAGATACGCAGTATTTT. The gene calls are TRBV5-6 and TRBJ2-3, with no clear D. CDR3 length: 13 residues. Looked up from germline, CDR1 is SGHDT and CDR2 is YYEEEE. Deletions cut 4 bases from V and 0 bases from J, with 6 bases between.

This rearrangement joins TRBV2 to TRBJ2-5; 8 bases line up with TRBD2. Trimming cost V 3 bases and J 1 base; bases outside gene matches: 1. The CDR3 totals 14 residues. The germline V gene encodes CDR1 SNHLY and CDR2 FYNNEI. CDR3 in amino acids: CASSEAGGQETQYF. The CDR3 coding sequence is TGTGCCAGCAGTGAGGCGGGGGGCCAAGAGACCCAGTACTTC. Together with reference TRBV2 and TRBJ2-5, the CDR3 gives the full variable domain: EPEVTQTPSHQVTQMGQEVILRCVPISNHLYFYWYRQILGQKVEFLVSFYNNEISEKSEIFDDQFSVERPDGSNFTLKIRSTKLEDSAMYFCASSEAGGQETQYFGPGTRLLVL.

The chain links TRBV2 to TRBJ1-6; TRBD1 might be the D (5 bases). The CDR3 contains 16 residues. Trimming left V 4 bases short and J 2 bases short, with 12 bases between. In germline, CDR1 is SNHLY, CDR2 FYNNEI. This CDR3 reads CASSGQPGAYNSPLHF. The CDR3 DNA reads TGTGCCAGCAGTGGACAGCCCGGGGCCTATAATTCACCCCTCCACTTT.

The CDR3 sequence is CASSLAGPAYEQYF. The CDR3 DNA reads as TGTGCCAGCAGCTTGGCCGGGCCGGCCTACGAGCAGTACTTC. The chain carries TRBV5-6 and TRBJ2-7; D remains unclear. Germline V gives CDR1 SGHDT, CDR2 YYEEEE. Trimming removed 0 bases at V and 2 bases at J, with 9 bases between. This CDR3 is 14 amino acids long.

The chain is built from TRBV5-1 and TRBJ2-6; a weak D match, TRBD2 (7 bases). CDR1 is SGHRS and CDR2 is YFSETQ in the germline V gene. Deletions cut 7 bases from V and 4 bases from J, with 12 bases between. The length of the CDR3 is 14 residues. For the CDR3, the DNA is TGCGCCAGCGAAGGGGGGGCCGGGGCCAACGTCCTGACTTTC. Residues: CASEGGAGANVLTF.

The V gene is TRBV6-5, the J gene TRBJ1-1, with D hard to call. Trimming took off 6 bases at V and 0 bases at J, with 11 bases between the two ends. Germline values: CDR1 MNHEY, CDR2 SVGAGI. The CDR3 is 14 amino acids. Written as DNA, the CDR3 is TGTGCCAGCAGGAAAACAGCTCTGAACACTGAAGCTTTCTTT. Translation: CASRKTALNTEAFF.

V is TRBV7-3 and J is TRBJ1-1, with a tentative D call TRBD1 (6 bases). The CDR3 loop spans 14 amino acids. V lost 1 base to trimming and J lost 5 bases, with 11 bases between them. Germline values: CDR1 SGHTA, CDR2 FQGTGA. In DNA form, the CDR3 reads TGTGCCAGCAGCTTAATGGGGGCTCGGACTGAAGCTTTCTTT. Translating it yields CASSLMGARTEAFF.

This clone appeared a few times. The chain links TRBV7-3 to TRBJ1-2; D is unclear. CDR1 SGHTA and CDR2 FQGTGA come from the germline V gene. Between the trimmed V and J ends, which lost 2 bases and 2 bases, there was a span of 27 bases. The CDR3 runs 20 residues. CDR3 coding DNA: TGTGCCAGCAGCTTATATCTCCCGAGGACGGTGGCCTGGCGGAACTATGGCTACACCTTC. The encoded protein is CASSLYLPRTVAWRNYGYTF.

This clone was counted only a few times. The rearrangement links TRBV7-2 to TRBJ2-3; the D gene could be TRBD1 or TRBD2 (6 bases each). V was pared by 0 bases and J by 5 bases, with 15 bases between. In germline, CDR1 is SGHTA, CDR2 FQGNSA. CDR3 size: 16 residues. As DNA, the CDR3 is TGTGCCAGCAGCTTAGCGAACCGGGGGCGAGGAGATACGCAGTATTTT. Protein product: CASSLANRGRGDTQYF.

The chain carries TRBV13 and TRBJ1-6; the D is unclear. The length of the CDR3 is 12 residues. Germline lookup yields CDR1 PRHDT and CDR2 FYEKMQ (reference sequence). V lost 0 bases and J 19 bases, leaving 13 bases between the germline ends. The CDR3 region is CASSLGSGDAHF. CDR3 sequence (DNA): TGTGCCAGCAGCTTAGGGTCGGGAGATGCTCACTTT.

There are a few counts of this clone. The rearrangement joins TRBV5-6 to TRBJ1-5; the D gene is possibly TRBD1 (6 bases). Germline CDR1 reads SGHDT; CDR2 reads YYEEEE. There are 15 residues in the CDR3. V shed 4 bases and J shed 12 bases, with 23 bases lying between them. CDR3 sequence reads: CASSLWGPRFGVQHF. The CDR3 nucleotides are TGTGCCAGCAGCCTATGGGGGCCGCGTTTTGGGGTCCAGCATTTT.

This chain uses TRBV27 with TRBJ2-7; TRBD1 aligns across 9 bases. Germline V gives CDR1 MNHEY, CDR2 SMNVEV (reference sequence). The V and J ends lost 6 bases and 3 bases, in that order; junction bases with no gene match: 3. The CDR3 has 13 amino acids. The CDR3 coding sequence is TGTGCCAGCAGCAACAGGGGGCTCTACGAGCAGTACTTC. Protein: CASSNRGLYEQYF.

The CDR3 loop is CSVAGGSSGANVLTF. CDR3 in DNA: TGCAGCGTTGCCGGGGGTAGCTCTGGGGCCAACGTCCTGACTTTC. The V and J genes are TRBV29-1 and TRBJ2-6; tentative D call: TRBD2 (6 bases). The CDR3 is 15 residues long. V was trimmed by 4 bases and J by 0 bases, leaving 10 bases between them. CDR1 and CDR2 (germline): SQVTM, ANQGSEA. Looking up the rest from reference TRBV29-1 and TRBJ2-6 gives the full variable domain: SAVISQKPSRDICQRGTSLTIQCQVDSQVTMMFWYRQQPGQSLTLIATANQGSEATYESGFVIDKFPISRPNLTFSTLTVSNMSPEDSSIYLCSVAGGSSGANVLTFGAGSRLTVL.

CDR3 in DNA: TGCGCCAGCAGCTCGCTTACAGGGGCCGGCCAAGAGACCCAGTACTTC. This translates into CASSSLTGAGQETQYF. This chain uses TRBV5-1 with TRBJ2-5; 7 nucleotides align to TRBD1. The CDR3 has 16 amino acids. CDR1 is SGHRS and CDR2 is YFSETQ in the germline V gene. V shed 3 bases, J shed 1 base, and the junction held 9 bases outside the gene matches.

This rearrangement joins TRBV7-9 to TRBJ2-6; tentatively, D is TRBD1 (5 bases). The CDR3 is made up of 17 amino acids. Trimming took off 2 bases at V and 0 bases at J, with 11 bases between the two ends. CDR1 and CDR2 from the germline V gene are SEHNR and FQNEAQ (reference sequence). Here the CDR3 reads CASSLTGLSSGANVLTF. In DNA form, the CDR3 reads TGTGCCAGCAGCTTAACAGGCCTTAGCTCTGGGGCCAACGTCCTGACTTTC.

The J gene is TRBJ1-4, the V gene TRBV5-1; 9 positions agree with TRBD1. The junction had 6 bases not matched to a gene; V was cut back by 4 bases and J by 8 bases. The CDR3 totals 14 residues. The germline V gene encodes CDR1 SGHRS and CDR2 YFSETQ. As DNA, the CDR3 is TGCGCCAGCAGCCCTCCCGGGACAGGGGAAAAACTGTTTTTT. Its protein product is CASSPPGTGEKLFF. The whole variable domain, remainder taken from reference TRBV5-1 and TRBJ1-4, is KAGVTQTPRYLIKTRGQQVTLSCSPISGHRSVSWYQQTPGQGLQFLFEYFSETQRNKGNFPGRFSGRQFSNSRSEMNVSTLELGDSALYLCASSPPGTGEKLFFGSGTQLSVL.

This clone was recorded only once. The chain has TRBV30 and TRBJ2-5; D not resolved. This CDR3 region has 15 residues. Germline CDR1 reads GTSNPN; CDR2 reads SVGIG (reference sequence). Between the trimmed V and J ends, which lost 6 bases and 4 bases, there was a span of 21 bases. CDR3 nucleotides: TGTGCCTGTCCCTGGAAAAGAAGAGTGGGAGAGACCCAGTACTTC. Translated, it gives CACPWKRRVGETQYF.